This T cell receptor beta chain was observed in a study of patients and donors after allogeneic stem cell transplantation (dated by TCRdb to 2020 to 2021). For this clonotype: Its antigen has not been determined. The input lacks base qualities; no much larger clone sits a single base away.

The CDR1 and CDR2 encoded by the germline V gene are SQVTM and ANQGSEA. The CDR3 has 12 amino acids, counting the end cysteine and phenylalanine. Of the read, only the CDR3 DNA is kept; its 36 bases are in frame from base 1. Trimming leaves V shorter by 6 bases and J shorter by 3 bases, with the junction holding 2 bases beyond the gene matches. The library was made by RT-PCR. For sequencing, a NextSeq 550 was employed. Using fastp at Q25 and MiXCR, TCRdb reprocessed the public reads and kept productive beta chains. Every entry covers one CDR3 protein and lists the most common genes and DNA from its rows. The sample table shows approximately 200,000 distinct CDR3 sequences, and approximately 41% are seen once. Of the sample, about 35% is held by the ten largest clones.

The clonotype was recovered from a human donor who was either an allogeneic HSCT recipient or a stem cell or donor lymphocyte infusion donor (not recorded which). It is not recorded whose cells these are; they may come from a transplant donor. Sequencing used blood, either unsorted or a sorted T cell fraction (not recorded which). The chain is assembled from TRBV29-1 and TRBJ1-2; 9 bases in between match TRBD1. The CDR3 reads CSVWTGDYGYTF. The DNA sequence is TGCAGCGTCTGGACAGGGGACTATGGCTACACCTTC.